In this sample, the clone carrying this TCR beta chain turned up a few times. Its antigen is not identified. The data were taken from a study of CD8+CD57+ T cells in acquired aplastic anemia. The wider study: Mean DNA quantity obtained from sorted CD4+ and CD8+ cells was about 3.5 ug. The study's findings and limits: Patients shared around 30 CD8+ CDR3 sequences with controls. Significance was not reached for CD8+ Simpson's diversity between patients and controls.

Patients selected for sequencing had displayed CD8+CD57+ cell expansion by flow cytometry. There were no patients without severe acquired aplastic anemia. Profiles of TCR beta VDJ and CDR3 were generated from a genomic DNA template. TCRdb analysed the reads with MiXCR anew, one entry per CDR3 protein. The sample holds fewer than 250,000 distinct CDR3 sequences, roughly 53% seen once. The CDR3 is 13 amino acids. Trimming cost V 6 bases and J 8 bases, with 14 bases left between them. Germline V gene data show CDR1 as LNHDA and CDR2 as SQIVND (reference sequence). The TCR sequence derives from a human donor with aplastic anemia. The sample consisted of sorted CD4+, CD8+, or CD8+CD57+ T cells (not recorded which) from PBMCs. J is TRBJ1-5 and V is TRBV19; D possibly corresponds to TRBD1 (6 bases). The CDR3 sequence: CASSQDRRKPQHF. In nucleotides, the CDR3 is TGTGCCAGTAGCCAGGACAGAAGGAAGCCCCAGCATTTT.